In this sample, the clone carrying this T cell receptor (beta chain) turned up once. Its antigen is not known. Produced via immunoSEQ multiplex PCR; TCRdb's table is partial and in-frame only. This sample has around 51,000 clones, with approximately 78% found just once. The time point here: week 5, during vaccination. A single vaccine dose contained 300 ug of mutant IDH1 20-mer peptide, and topical imiquimod was used with it. The V gene lost 0 bases and the J gene lost 3 bases, with 18 bases spanning the gap. The CDR3 loop spans 18 amino acids. CDR1 and CDR2 from the germline V gene are LGHNT and FRNRAP. This record belongs to a study of a mutant IDH1 vaccine in newly diagnosed glioma. Study-level background: In some groups vaccination began 4-6 weeks post-radiotherapy; others received it with temozolomide. Patients arrived already treated with radiotherapy, temozolomide, or both, most having had both.

Overall study results and limits: Top-clonotype changes in peripheral T cells seemed unrelated to pseudoprogression. It was about 94% of patients that developed vaccine-induced immune responses.

This chain links TRBV12-5 with TRBJ2-1; the D gene is possibly TRBD2 (7 bases). Here the sequenced sample was PBMCs, taken from a glioma patient whose treatment included an IDH1 peptide vaccine. The clonotype was recovered from a woman between 40 and 50 years old with glioma. The CDR3 reads CASGLVRGGGTVYNEQFF. CDR3 nucleotides: TGTGCTAGTGGTTTGGTAAGGGGGGGCGGGACCGTCTACAATGAGCAGTTCTTC. The full variable domain, its missing parts supplied by reference TRBV12-5 and TRBJ2-1, is DARVTQTPRHKVTEMGQEVTMRCQPILGHNTVFWYRQTMMQGLELLAYFRNRAPLDDSGMPKDRFSAEMPDATLATLKIQPSEPRDSAVYFCASGLVRGGGTVYNEQFFGPGTRLTVL.